This is a list of T cell receptor beta chains from one sample in a study of blood T cell repertoires in COVID-19. TCRdb keeps only in-frame clones here, not all; method: immunoSEQ multiplex PCR. This table holds about 320,000 clones, 85% found once. Sample: PBMCs or T cells enriched from blood (not recorded which). The receptors shown here come from a woman in her 30s who had been exposed to COVID-19. Both conserved end residues are part of each CDR3. D genes are given only for firm matches. Clone size is stated in some rows and not others, as once, few, many or a class when expanded.

cdr3_length d_call j_call clone_size v_call cdr3_nt cdr3_aa
16 - TRBJ1-5 - TRBV27 TGTGCCAGCAGTTTATCATCCCCCGGGGGCAATCAGCCCCAGCATTTT CASSLSSPGGNQPQHF
16 - TRBJ2-3 - TRBV7-9 TGTGCCAGCAGCTTAGTTAGGCTCACAGAGGGAAAATCGCAGTATTTT CASSLVRLTEGKSQYF
13 - TRBJ2-5 once TRBV12-3/TRBV12-4 TGTGCCAGCAGTGCGAGAAATCGGGAGACCCAGTACTTC CASSARNRETQYF
16 TRBD2 TRBJ2-1 - TRBV5-1 TGCGCCAGCAGCTTGTTGCTAGCGGGGCCCGACAATGAGCAGTTCTTC CASSLLLAGPDNEQFF
14 - TRBJ1-6 once TRBV30 TGTGCCTGGAGTGCCGCAGGGTTTGGTTCACCCCTCCACTTT CAWSAAGFGSPLHF
14 - TRBJ2-1 - TRBV19 TGTGCCAGTAGGGCCAGTTTGGCCTACAATGAGCAGTTCTTC CASRASLAYNEQFF
14 - TRBJ1-1 - TRBV29-1 TGCAGCGTTGAAGTTGCGGGCCGAGTCACTGAAGCTTTCTTT CSVEVAGRVTEAFF
18 TRBD1 TRBJ1-2 - TRBV11-2 TGTGCCAGCAGGACGCTCCGGGACAGGGCACTTAGTAACTATGGCTACACCTTC CASRTLRDRALSNYGYTF
14 - TRBJ2-2 - TRBV7-3 TGTGCCAGCAGCAGGGACATGGAGACCGGGGAGCTGTTTTTT CASSRDMETGELFF
16 - TRBJ1-2 - TRBV5-4 TGTGCCAGCAGCCACCAAGGCAGCCAGGGATACTATGGCTACACCTTC CASSHQGSQGYYGYTF
12 - TRBJ1-2 - TRBV28 TGTGCCAGCAATCAGGGGAGGGGTGGCTACACCTTC CASNQGRGGYTF
13 - TRBJ2-5 - TRBV29-1 TGCAGCGTACCCACAGGGATAGGGGAGACCCAGTACTTC CSVPTGIGETQYF
14 - TRBJ1-2 - TRBV18 TGTGCCAGCTCACCACTTGAGGGTGTACATGGCTACACCTTC CASSPLEGVHGYTF
14 - TRBJ1-2 once TRBV1 TGCACCAGCAGCCAAGTTGACAGCTCTTATGGCTACACCTTC CTSSQVDSSYGYTF
13 - TRBJ2-7 - TRBV19 TGTGCCAGTAGTATTAACAGGGACTACGAGCAGTACTTC CASSINRDYEQYF
13 - TRBJ1-2 - TRBV12-3/TRBV12-4 TGTGCCATCCATCCCGGACAGCTTTATGGCTACACCTTC CAIHPGQLYGYTF
16 TRBD2 TRBJ2-2 - TRBV9 TGTGCCAGCAGCGTGTTAGCGGGGGTGGACACCGGGGAGCTGTTTTTT CASSVLAGVDTGELFF
18 - TRBJ2-7 - TRBV12-5 TGTGCTAGTGGTTTGACTCATTCCGGGGACACCAACTCCTACGAGCAGTACTTC CASGLTHSGDTNSYEQYF
15 TRBD1 TRBJ1-2 once TRBV6-5 TGTGCCAGCAGTCGGACAGGGGCCGGCATCTATGGCTACACCTTC CASSRTGAGIYGYTF
12 - TRBJ1-5 few TRBV6-5 TGTGCCAGCAGTCCGGACGGGAGGCCCCAGCATTTT CASSPDGRPQHF
15 - TRBJ1-5 - TRBV5-6 TGTGCCAGCAGCTTAGCGGGACTCGTCAATCAGCCCCAGCATTTT CASSLAGLVNQPQHF
12 - TRBJ1-4 - TRBV11-2 TGTGCCAGCAGCGTGAGGGGGGAAAAACTGTTTTTT CASSVRGEKLFF
12 - TRBJ1-4 - TRBV28 TGTGCCTCCGTGGGGGGTAATGAAAAACTGTTTTTT CASVGGNEKLFF
14 - TRBJ1-5 - TRBV19 TGTGCCAGTAGAGAGCACAGGGTTGATCAGCCCCAGCATTTT CASREHRVDQPQHF
14 TRBD1 TRBJ2-7 - TRBV7-9 TGTGCCAGCAGCTTCCCGGGACAGGGCTACGAGCAGTACTTC CASSFPGQGYEQYF
16 - TRBJ2-7 - TRBV5-5 TGTGCCAGCAGCTTGAAGGCCACAGGGTGGGGGTACGAGCAGTACTTC CASSLKATGWGYEQYF
14 TRBD1 TRBJ1-2 - TRBV28 TGTGCCAGCAGTTTGACAGGGGGCGGGTATGGCTACACCTTC CASSLTGGGYGYTF
17 - TRBJ1-1 few TRBV7-8 TGTGCCAGCAGCGGTTTCATGGATCGAGGGATGAGCACTGAAGCTTTCTTT CASSGFMDRGMSTEAFF